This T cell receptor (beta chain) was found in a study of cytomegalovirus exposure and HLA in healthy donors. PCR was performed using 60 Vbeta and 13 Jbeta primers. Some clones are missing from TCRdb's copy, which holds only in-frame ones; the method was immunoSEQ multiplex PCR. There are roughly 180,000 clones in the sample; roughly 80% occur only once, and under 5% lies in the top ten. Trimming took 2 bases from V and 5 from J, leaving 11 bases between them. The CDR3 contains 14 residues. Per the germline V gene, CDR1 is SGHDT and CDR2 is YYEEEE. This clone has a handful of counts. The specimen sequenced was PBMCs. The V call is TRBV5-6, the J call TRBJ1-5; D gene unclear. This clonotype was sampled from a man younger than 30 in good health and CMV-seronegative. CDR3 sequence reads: CASSFREFDQPQHF. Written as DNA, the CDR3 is TGTGCCAGCAGCTTCCGAGAGTTCGATCAGCCCCAGCATTTT.